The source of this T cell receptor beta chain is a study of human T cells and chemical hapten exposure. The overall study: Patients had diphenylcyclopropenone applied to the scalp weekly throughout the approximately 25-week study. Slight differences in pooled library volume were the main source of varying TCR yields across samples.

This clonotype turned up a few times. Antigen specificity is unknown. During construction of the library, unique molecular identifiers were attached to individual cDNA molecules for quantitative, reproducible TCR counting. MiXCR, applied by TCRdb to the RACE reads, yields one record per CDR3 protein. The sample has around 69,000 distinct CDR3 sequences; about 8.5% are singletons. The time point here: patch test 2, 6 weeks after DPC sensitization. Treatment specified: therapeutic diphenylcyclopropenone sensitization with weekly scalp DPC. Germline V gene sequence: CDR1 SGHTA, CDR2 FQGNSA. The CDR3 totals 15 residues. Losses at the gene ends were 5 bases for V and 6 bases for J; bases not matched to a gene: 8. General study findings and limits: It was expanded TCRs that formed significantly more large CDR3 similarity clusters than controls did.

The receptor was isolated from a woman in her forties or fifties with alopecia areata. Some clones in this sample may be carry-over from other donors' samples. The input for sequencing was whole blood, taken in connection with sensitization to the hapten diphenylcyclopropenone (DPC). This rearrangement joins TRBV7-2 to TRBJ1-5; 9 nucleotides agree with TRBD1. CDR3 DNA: TGTGCCAGCAGCCAGGCCGACAGGGGGGGTCAGCCCCAGCATTTT. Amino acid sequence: CASSQADRGGQPQHF. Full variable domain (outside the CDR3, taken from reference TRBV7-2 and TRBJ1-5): GAGVSQSPSNKVTEKGKDVELRCDPISGHTALYWYRQSLGQGLEFLIYFQGNSAPDKSGLPSDRFSAERTGGSVSTLTIQRTQQEDSAVYLCASSQADRGGQPQHFGDGTRLSIL.